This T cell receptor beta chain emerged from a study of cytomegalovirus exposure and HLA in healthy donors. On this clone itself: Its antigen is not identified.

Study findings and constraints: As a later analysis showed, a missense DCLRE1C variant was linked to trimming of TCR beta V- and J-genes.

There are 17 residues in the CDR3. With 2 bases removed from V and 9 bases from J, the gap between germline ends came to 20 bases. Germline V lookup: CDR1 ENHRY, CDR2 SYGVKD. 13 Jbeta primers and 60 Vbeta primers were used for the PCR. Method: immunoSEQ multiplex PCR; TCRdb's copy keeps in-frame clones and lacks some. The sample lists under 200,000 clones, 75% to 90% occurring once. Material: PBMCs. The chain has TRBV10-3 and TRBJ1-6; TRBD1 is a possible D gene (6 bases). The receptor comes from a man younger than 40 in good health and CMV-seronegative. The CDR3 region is CAISEPRDGRGGSPLHF. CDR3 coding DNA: TGTGCCATCAGTGAGCCCCGGGACGGCAGGGGTGGTTCACCCCTCCACTTT.